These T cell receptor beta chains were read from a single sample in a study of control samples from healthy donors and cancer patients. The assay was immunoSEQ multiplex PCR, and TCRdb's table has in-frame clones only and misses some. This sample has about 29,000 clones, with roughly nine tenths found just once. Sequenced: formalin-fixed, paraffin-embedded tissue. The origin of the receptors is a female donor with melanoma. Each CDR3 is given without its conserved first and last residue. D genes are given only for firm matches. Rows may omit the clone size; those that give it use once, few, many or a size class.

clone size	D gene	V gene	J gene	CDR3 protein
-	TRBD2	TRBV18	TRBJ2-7	ASSPGLASKQY
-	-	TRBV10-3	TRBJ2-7	AISEKTATYEQY
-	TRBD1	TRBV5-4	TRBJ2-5	ASSQRYSTGRETQY
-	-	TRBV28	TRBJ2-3	ASTLLSGSTDTQY
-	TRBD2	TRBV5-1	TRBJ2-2	ASSLEGSGKLTGELF
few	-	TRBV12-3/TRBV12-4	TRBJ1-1	ASSLESNTEAF
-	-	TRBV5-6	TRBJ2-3	ASSGRGLAADTQY
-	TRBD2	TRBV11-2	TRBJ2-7	ASSLDLAGTFYEQY
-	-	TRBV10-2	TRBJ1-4	ASSRGPVRTNEKLF
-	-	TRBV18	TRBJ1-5	ASSPSTQDQPQH
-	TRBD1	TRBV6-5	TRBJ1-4	ASSPPRGRREKLF
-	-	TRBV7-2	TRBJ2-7	ASSFIFSSTTYEQY
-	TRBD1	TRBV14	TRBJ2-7	ASSPGTGPYEQY
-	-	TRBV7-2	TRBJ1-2	ASSLRTGGYT
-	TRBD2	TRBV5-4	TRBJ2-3	ASSLGLAATGNTQY
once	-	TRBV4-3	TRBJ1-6	ASSQDRGGSPLH
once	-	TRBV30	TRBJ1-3	AWSVLGAGENTIY
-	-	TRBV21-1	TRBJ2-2	ASMRRSDTGELF
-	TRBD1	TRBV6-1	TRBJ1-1	ASSAWDRVANTEAF
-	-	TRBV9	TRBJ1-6	ASSVGVTDSPLH
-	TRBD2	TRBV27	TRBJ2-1	ASRQGTSGYNEQF
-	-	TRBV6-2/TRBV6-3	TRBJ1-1	ASSYGAGEAF
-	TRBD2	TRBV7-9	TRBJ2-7	ASSLTSGRADEQY
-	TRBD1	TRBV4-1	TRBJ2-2	ASSQVLIRGPGELF
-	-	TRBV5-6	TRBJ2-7	ASSLEGDSIYEQY
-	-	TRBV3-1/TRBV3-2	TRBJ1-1	ASSQGQKNTEAF
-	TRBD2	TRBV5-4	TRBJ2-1	ASSLERESINEQF
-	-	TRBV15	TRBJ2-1	ATRKYNEQF
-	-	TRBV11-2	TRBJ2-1	ASSLDQGLGNEQF
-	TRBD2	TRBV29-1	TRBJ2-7	SGGGGLAGGEQY
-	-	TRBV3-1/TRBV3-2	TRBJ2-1	ASLSSLTLEQF
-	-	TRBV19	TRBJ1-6	ASSLTPPGLESPLH
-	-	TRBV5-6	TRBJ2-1	ASSLQGGNEQF
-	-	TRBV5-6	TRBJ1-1	ASSLGGAGNTEAF
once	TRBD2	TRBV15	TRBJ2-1	ATSRGSSGSWDEQF
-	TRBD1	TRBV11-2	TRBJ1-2	ASSLGTGYGYT
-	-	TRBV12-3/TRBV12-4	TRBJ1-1	ASSLVQNTEAF